This TCR beta chain was found in a study of human T cells and chemical hapten exposure. The CDR3 runs 14 residues. Germline V gives CDR1 SGHTA, CDR2 FQGNSA. V trimming: 4 bases; J trimming: 6 bases; junction bases outside the gene matches: 9. TCRdb passed the RACE reads through MiXCR, listing each CDR3 protein once. The sample lists around 52,000 distinct CDR3 sequences; about 9.3% were seen once. Time point indicated: patch test 1, 2 weeks after DPC sensitization. The treatment here: therapeutic diphenylcyclopropenone sensitization with weekly scalp DPC. This clonotype occurred many times. The receptor was derived from a woman aged 40-49 years with alopecia areata. Some clones in this sample may be carry-over from other donors' samples. The chain carries TRBV7-2 and TRBJ2-7; 7 bases map to TRBD1. Here the sequenced sample was whole blood, taken in connection with sensitization to the hapten diphenylcyclopropenone (DPC). CDR3 in DNA: TGTGCCAGCAGCTGGGGACAGTCGTCAGGCGAGCAGTACTTC. This codes for CASSWGQSSGEQYF.